The 5 T cell receptor beta chains in this list originate from one sample, sequenced in a study of spatial heterogeneity in lung cancer (dated by TCRdb to about 2019). The library was produced with 5' RACE. Instrument on record: NextSeq 500. The public reads were quality trimmed at Q25 with fastp and then assembled into clones with MiXCR by TCRdb, keeping productive beta chains. Entries are consolidated by CDR3 protein sequence, retaining the most common genes and DNA. Here the sample has fewer than 45,000 distinct CDR3 sequences; nearly 7% occur a single time. The top ten constitute around 42% of the sample. The sample's time point label is to be understood as: sample taken at primary tumor resection. The sequenced sample was PBMCs, obtained at surgery. The receptors were gathered from a female donor with early-stage non-small cell lung cancer.

This clonotype was recorded many times. V gene TRBV10-3 combines with J gene TRBJ1-2; D is perhaps TRBD1 (6 bases). CDR1 and CDR2 (germline): ENHRY, SYGVKD. The CDR3 sequence is 19 residues long. V gave up 10 bases and J gave up 0 bases, with 30 bases separating them. The CDR3 is CATAPDRLRVLYSNYGYTF. CDR3 nucleotides: TGTGCCACTGCCCCCGACAGGCTCAGGGTTCTTTACTCTAACTATGGCTACACCTTC.

This clonotype occurred many times. The gene calls are TRBV12-3 or TRBV12-4 and TRBJ2-5; TRBD1 agrees at 8 bases. V was clipped by 5 bases and J by 10 bases; unmatched bases: 6. This CDR3 comprises 12 residues. Here the CDR3 DNA reads TGTGCCAGCAGTCTCGGACAGGGCCTCCAGTACTTC. Translating it yields CASSLGQGLQYF.

A few counts support this clonotype. The chain carries TRBV12-3 or TRBV12-4 and TRBJ1-6, with 8 nucleotides matching TRBD1. This CDR3 comprises 16 residues. V shed 5 bases, J shed 6 bases, and the junction held 9 bases outside the gene matches. The DNA of the CDR3 is TGTGCCAGCAGTCAGAGTGGGACAGGCGGTAATTCACCCCTCCACTTT. This gives the protein CASSQSGTGGNSPLHF.

This clonotype was counted ten times or more. This rearrangement joins TRBV7-9 to TRBJ2-3; D remains ambiguous. The V and J ends lost 3 bases and 7 bases respectively, with 8 bases between them. The CDR3 spans 12 residues. The germline CDR1 and CDR2 sequences are SEHNR and FQNEAQ (reference sequence). The CDR3 sequence: CASSFSQNTQYF. The DNA for the CDR3 is TGTGCCAGCAGCTTTAGCCAAAATACGCAGTATTTT.

V and J are TRBV28 and TRBJ2-7; D remains unclear. Germline V gene lookup returns CDR1 MDHEN and CDR2 SYDVKM. The ends were cut back, 4 bases at V and 4 bases at J, with 8 bases in the middle. The CDR3 loop spans 12 amino acids. The CDR3 nucleotides read TGTGCCAGCAGTTCCACCCAGTACGAGCAGTACTTC. Its translation is CASSSTQYEQYF.